This is a list of T cell receptor beta chains from one sample in a study of T-cell memory formation after mild COVID-19. TCRdb independently ran MiXCR on the 5' RACE reads; one entry per CDR3 protein. Counted here are some 260,000 distinct CDR3 sequences, over 15% occurring once; the ten biggest clones make up approximately 3.5%. Sequenced sample: PBMCs or a T cell subset sorted from them (not recorded which). These receptor sequences come from a man between 18 and 29 years old who had mild COVID-19 (a few samples of this study predate the infection). Cell type and time point are not known. CDR3s include the opening cysteine and the closing phenylalanine or tryptophan. The D gene is left open where the match is weak. Size is stated for part of the rows, as once, few or many counts, or as a class when the clone is expanded.

clone_size | j_call | v_call | d_call | cdr3_nt | cdr3_aa
many | TRBJ2-5 | TRBV10-3 | - | TGTGCCACCCTCGGGACCGAGGAGACCCAGTACTTC | CATLGTEETQYF
many | TRBJ2-3 | TRBV4-3 | TRBD2 | TGCGCCAGCAGCTCGAGGGAGGGTCAAGCAGATACGCAGTATTTT | CASSSREGQADTQYF
many | TRBJ1-1 | TRBV7-9 | - | TGTGCCAGCAGCCTCAGGGAGGGCGCTGAAGCTTTCTTT | CASSLREGAEAFF
many | TRBJ2-3 | TRBV6-2/TRBV6-3 | - | TGTGCCAGCAGTTACTCGAGCACTTCGGACCACACAGATACGCAGTATTTT | CASSYSSTSDHTDTQYF
few | TRBJ1-5 | TRBV29-1 | - | TGCAGCGTTGGACAGGCGATCAATCAGCCCCAGCATTTT | CSVGQAINQPQHF
few | TRBJ2-1 | TRBV11-2 | TRBD2 | TGTGCCAGCAGCTTCGGTCGGGGGGCCTACAATGAGCAGTTCTTC | CASSFGRGAYNEQFF
- | TRBJ1-5 | TRBV6-5 | - | TGTGCCAGCAGACCCATGTATAGCAATCAGCCCCAGCATTTT | CASRPMYSNQPQHF
- | TRBJ2-1 | TRBV20-1 | TRBD1 | TGCAGTGCTAGACCTTCCGGGACAGGAAAATACAATGAGCAGTTCTTC | CSARPSGTGKYNEQFF
- | TRBJ1-6 | TRBV9 | TRBD1 | TGTGCCAGCAGCGCGGAGGGGACAGGCGGCCGACCCCTCCACTTT | CASSAEGTGGRPLHF
- | TRBJ2-4 | TRBV4-3 | TRBD1 | TGCGCCAGCAGCCCCGGGACAGAAGTAGCCAAAAACATTCAGTACTTC | CASSPGTEVAKNIQYF
few | TRBJ2-7 | TRBV15 | - | TGTGCCACCAGCAGAGATGAATGGTCCTACGAGCAGTACTTC | CATSRDEWSYEQYF
- | TRBJ1-2 | TRBV7-3 | - | TGTGCCAGCAGCTCGAGCGGGCAGGGCGGCTACACCTTC | CASSSSGQGGYTF
- | TRBJ1-2 | TRBV12-3/TRBV12-4 | - | TGTGCCAGCAGTTTAGCGGGGGGGGCCGGCTATGGCTACACCTTC | CASSLAGGAGYGYTF
few | TRBJ1-5 | TRBV6-5 | - | TGTGCCAGCAGTTACTCGAGGTTTTCAGTGAATCAGCCCCAGCATTTT | CASSYSRFSVNQPQHF
few | TRBJ2-5 | TRBV6-6 | TRBD2 | TGTGCCAGCAGTTATGGGCTAGCGGGGACCAAACAAGAGACCCAGTACTTC | CASSYGLAGTKQETQYF
- | TRBJ1-1 | TRBV7-9 | TRBD1 | TGTGCCAGCAGCTTAGAGGGACAGGGATCGGTGGAAGCTTTCTTT | CASSLEGQGSVEAFF
- | TRBJ2-7 | TRBV12-3/TRBV12-4 | - | TGTGCCAGCAGATCAGGGGGGGAGACCTACGAGCAGTACTTC | CASRSGGETYEQYF
- | TRBJ1-5 | TRBV25-1 | TRBD1 | TGTGCCAGCACCCCCCTGACAGGGTATAGCAATCAGCCCCAGCATTTT | CASTPLTGYSNQPQHF
few | TRBJ2-1 | TRBV2 | - | TGTGCCAGCAGTGAAACGGGGACCTCCTACAATGAGCAGTTCTTC | CASSETGTSYNEQFF
- | TRBJ1-1 | TRBV5-1 | - | TGCGCCAGCAGCTTTGTCGCGGGACCCACTGAAGCTTTCTTT | CASSFVAGPTEAFF
- | TRBJ2-1 | TRBV18 | TRBD2 | TGTGCCAGCTCATCGCCGACTAGCGGGGGGGCCAATGAGCAGTTCTTC | CASSSPTSGGANEQFF
- | TRBJ1-3 | TRBV5-1 | - | TGCGCCAGCAGCTTGGCAGGCAGCTCTGGAAACACCATATATTTT | CASSLAGSSGNTIYF
- | TRBJ1-2 | TRBV6-1 | - | TGTGCCAGCAGTGAAGCCCTCCAGGCCTATGGCTACACCTTC | CASSEALQAYGYTF
few | TRBJ2-7 | TRBV7-2 | - | TGTGCCAGCAGCTTAGTCCCGGGGAAGCACGAGCAGTACTTC | CASSLVPGKHEQYF
- | TRBJ1-1 | TRBV12-3/TRBV12-4 | - | TGTGCCAGCAGCCCGTACAGGGCTGCTGAAGCTTTCTTT | CASSPYRAAEAFF
- | TRBJ2-3 | TRBV5-1 | - | TGCGCCAGCAGTTCCTCCGTCGGCCCCACGACAGATACGCAGTATTTT | CASSSSVGPTTDTQYF
- | TRBJ1-2 | TRBV10-3 | TRBD1 | TGTGCCATCACCGGCGGACAGGGACACTATGGCTACACCTTC | CAITGGQGHYGYTF
once | TRBJ1-2 | TRBV20-1 | TRBD1 | TGCAGTGCTCCCGGGACAGGGGGTGTTTACTATGGCTACACCTTC | CSAPGTGGVYYGYTF